The 25 T cell receptor beta chains below come from one sample, sequenced in a study of shared clonotypes between healthy human individuals. Clones were read by immunoSEQ multiplex PCR, and TCRdb kept only the in-frame ones, dropping some. The repertoire holds about 680,000 clones, with approximately 75% as singletons. The sequencing input was memory CD4+ T cells sorted from blood. Subset of the sample: CD45RA-negative fraction. These receptors all come from a woman aged 25 to 45 in good health.

V usage is TRBV11-2 and J usage is TRBJ2-2; 8 nucleotides match TRBD2. The CDR3 extends over 16 amino acids. The germline gives CDR1 SGHAT, CDR2 FQNNGV. With V trimmed by 4 bases and J by 4 bases, 8 bases remained unmatched. The CDR3 is CASSYNSGIGTGELFF. DNA of the CDR3: TGTGCCAGCAGCTATAATAGCGGGATAGGCACCGGGGAGCTGTTTTTT.

For this clone: Because the CDR3's place on the DNA is in doubt, the DNA is left out and the CDR3 is given as listed by TCRdb. The genes are TRBV21-1 and TRBJ2-1; the table gives TRBD2 as D, unverified against the DNA. TRBV21-1 is flagged as a pseudogene. The CDR3 numbers 16 amino acids, ends counted. CDR3 in amino acids: CASSKGPVGAGNEQFF.

Turning to this clone: With only one base between it and a far larger clone, this is likely a read error. The same CDR3 is also encoded by other DNA sequences in this sample. CDR3 region: CASSVEEGSFYEQYF. The CDR3, as DNA: TGTGCCAGCAGCGTAGAGGAAGGTTCATTTTATGAGCAGTACTTC. The V gene is TRBV9, the J gene TRBJ2-7; D is uncertain. This CDR3 is 15 amino acids long. V was trimmed by 0 bases and J by 7 bases, leaving 17 bases between them. CDR1 and CDR2 (germline): SGDLS, YYNGEE.

J is TRBJ1-1 and V is TRBV4-1, with a possible D match to TRBD1 (6 bases). CDR3 length: 16 amino acids. Germline assignment: CDR1 MGHRA and CDR2 YSYEKL. Trimming stripped 4 bases from V and 5 bases from J, with 20 bases between. This chain's CDR3 is CASSPGEGQGSTEAFF. The CDR3 DNA is TGCGCCAGCAGCCCTGGGGAAGGTCAGGGGAGTACTGAAGCTTTCTTT.

Only a few counts were recorded for this clone. The V gene is TRBV12-5, the J gene TRBJ2-5, with 8 positions matching TRBD2. Germline CDR1 is LGHNT and CDR2 is FRNRAP. V lost 6 bases to trimming and J lost 5 bases; unmatched junction nucleotides: 5. The CDR3 has 13 residues. The CDR3 nucleotides are TGTGCTAGTGGACCGGGACTAGTCGAGACCCAGTACTTC. This encodes CASGPGLVETQYF.

The chain is built from TRBV5-1 and TRBJ2-7; D uncertain. CDR1 is SGHRS, CDR2 YFSETQ, per germline. The V and J ends lost 0 bases and 2 bases respectively, with 12 bases between them. The CDR3 covers 15 residues. In DNA form, the CDR3 reads TGCGCCAGCAGCTTGGATGGGAACCCCCCCTACGAGCAGTACTTC. Its translation is CASSLDGNPPYEQYF.

The rearrangement joins TRBV6-4 to TRBJ1-5; D call uncertain. Germline V CDR1 and CDR2: MRHNA, SNTAGT. Between the trimmed V and J ends, which lost 1 base and 3 bases, there was a span of 4 bases. The CDR3 runs 13 residues. The CDR3 nucleotides are TGTGCCAGCAGTGACTACCCCAATCAGCCCCAGCATTTT. This sequence encodes CASSDYPNQPQHF.

The chain has TRBV6-6 and TRBJ2-5, with D hard to call. Germline assignment: CDR1 MNHNY and CDR2 SVGAGI (reference sequence). The ends were cut back, 3 bases at V and 2 bases at J, with 10 bases in the middle. The CDR3 loop spans 14 amino acids. The CDR3 DNA reads TGTGCCAGCAGTTATGATGGCAGACAAGAGACCCAGTACTTC. It translates to CASSYDGRQETQYF.

This chain uses TRBV19 with TRBJ2-7; tentative D call: TRBD2 (6 bases). This CDR3 region has 12 residues. Trimming pared 3 bases from V and 5 bases from J, leaving 8 bases between. Germline V lookup: CDR1 LNHDA, CDR2 SQIVND (reference sequence). CDR3 region: CASSMGGHEQYF. The CDR3 bases are TGTGCCAGTAGTATGGGGGGACACGAGCAGTACTTC.

This CDR3 reads CASSPRRGTEETQYF. The DNA for the CDR3 is TGTGCCAGCTCACCACGGAGGGGGACCGAAGAGACCCAGTACTTC. This chain joins TRBV18 and TRBJ2-5; tentatively, D is TRBD1 or TRBD2 (6 bases each). CDR1 and CDR2 (germline): KGHSH, LQKENI. The CDR3 has 15 amino acids. V dropped 1 base and J dropped 3 bases, with 12 bases sitting between them.

The chain combines TRBV19 with TRBJ1-3; D is unclear. Trimming removed 5 bases at V and 4 bases at J, with 6 bases between. Germline lookup yields CDR1 LNHDA and CDR2 SQIVND (reference sequence). This CDR3 contains 12 residues. The CDR3 is CASSPRGNTIYF. DNA for the CDR3: TGTGCCAGTAGTCCCAGAGGAAACACCATATATTTT.

J is TRBJ2-7 and V is TRBV2; D not certain. This CDR3 contains 15 residues. The V gene lost 6 bases and the J gene lost 2 bases, with 17 bases spanning the gap. Germline V gene lookup returns CDR1 SNHLY and CDR2 FYNNEI. CDR3 nucleotides: TGTGCCAGCAGGATCGACCGTCCTGCCGCCTACGAGCAGTACTTC. Translating it yields CASRIDRPAAYEQYF. The full variable domain, rest sourced from reference TRBV2 and TRBJ2-7, is EPEVTQTPSHQVTQMGQEVILRCVPISNHLYFYWYRQILGQKVEFLVSFYNNEISEKSEIFDDQFSVERPDGSNFTLKIRSTKLEDSAMYFCASRIDRPAAYEQYFGPGTRLTVT.

The rearrangement joins TRBV7-9 to TRBJ1-4, with D tentatively TRBD1 (6 bases). Trimming pared 4 bases from V and 7 bases from J, leaving 19 bases between. This CDR3 spans 16 amino acids. Germline V lookup: CDR1 SEHNR, CDR2 FQNEAQ (reference sequence). Here the CDR3 reads CASSSTTGSFGEKLFF. CDR3 sequence (DNA): TGTGCCAGCAGCTCAACCACAGGGTCGTTTGGTGAAAAACTGTTTTTT.

This clone was counted between two and nine times. This rearrangement joins TRBV2 to TRBJ2-6; 7 nucleotides align to TRBD1. This CDR3 is 17 amino acids long. The V segment lost 4 bases and the J segment 1 base; nucleotides outside the gene matches: 7. Germline CDR1 SNHLY, CDR2 FYNNEI. CDR3 amino acids: CASSGDRVLSGANVLTF. The CDR3 DNA reads as TGTGCCAGCAGTGGAGACAGGGTATTATCTGGGGCCAACGTCCTGACTTTC.

The gene calls are TRBV11-1 and TRBJ2-3, with 7 bases matching TRBD2. From germline, CDR1 is SGHAT and CDR2 FQDESV (reference sequence). Trimming removed 7 bases from V and 0 bases from J; junction bases left unmatched: 10. The CDR3 is made up of 16 amino acids. The CDR3 sequence: CASTKKNSGSTDTQYF. CDR3 bases: TGTGCCAGCACCAAGAAGAATAGCGGGAGCACAGATACGCAGTATTTT.

The CDR3 DNA reads as TGTGCCAGCAGTGAACGTCGCGCGGGTGCCACTAGCACAGATACGCAGTATTTT. Residues: CASSERRAGATSTDTQYF. The gene calls are TRBV25-1 and TRBJ2-3, with a weak D call TRBD2 (5 bases). Germline V gene data show CDR1 as MGHDK and CDR2 as SYGVNS. The CDR3 has 18 residues. Between the trimmed V and J ends, which lost 2 bases and 0 bases, there was a span of 18 bases.

The chain employs TRBV7-3 and TRBJ2-3, with D perhaps TRBD2 (6 bases). Between the trimmed V and J ends, which lost 1 base and 0 bases, there was a span of 11 bases. CDR1 is SGHTA, CDR2 FQGTGA, per germline. The CDR3 has 16 amino acids. This chain's CDR3 is CASSLMGGASTDTQYF. The CDR3 region has the DNA TGTGCCAGCAGCTTAATGGGCGGGGCTAGCACAGATACGCAGTATTTT.

Remarks on this clone: With a much larger clone just one base away, this may be a read error. The same CDR3 can be traced to other DNA sequences in this sample. The V and J genes are TRBV2 and TRBJ1-1; 7 bases are shared with TRBD1. Germline V gene data show CDR1 as SNHLY and CDR2 as FYNNEI. V was clipped by 6 bases and J by 0 bases; unmatched bases: 4. The CDR3 has 14 amino acids. CDR3 DNA: TGTGCCAGCAGAGACAGGGTGATGAACACTGAAGCTTTCTTT. It encodes CASRDRVMNTEAFF.

The chain combines TRBV5-5 with TRBJ2-7; a weak D match, TRBD2 (6 bases). Germline V gives CDR1 SGHKS, CDR2 YYEKEE (reference sequence). V gave up 4 bases and J gave up 0 bases, with 14 bases separating them. This CDR3 has 15 residues. The CDR3 spells CASSPEGRSSYEQYF. CDR3 nucleotide sequence: TGTGCCAGCAGCCCGGAGGGCCGGAGCTCCTACGAGCAGTACTTC.

This clone was seen a few times. The chain is built from TRBV19 and TRBJ1-1; 7 positions match TRBD1. Germline V gene sequence: CDR1 LNHDA, CDR2 SQIVND (reference sequence). J gave up 10 bases and V 3 bases, and 14 bases lay outside the gene matches. This CDR3 comprises 15 residues. The CDR3 DNA reads as TGTGCCAGTAGTATGACGGACAGGAAGCGAGTTGGAGCTTTCTTT. Its translation is CASSMTDRKRVGAFF.

As regards this clone: Other DNA sequences of this sample code for an identical CDR3. The CDR3 spells CASSPGLAGDNEQFF. DNA for the CDR3: TGTGCCAGCTCACCGGGACTAGCGGGGGACAATGAGCAGTTCTTC. The chain joins TRBV18 to TRBJ2-1; TRBD2 agrees at 14 bases. CDR1 is KGHSH, CDR2 LQKENI, per germline. CDR3 length equals 15 residues. Losses at the gene ends were 3 bases for V and 5 bases for J; bases not matched to a gene: 0.

This clone has more than one count but fewer than ten. The V and J genes are TRBV7-6 and TRBJ1-4; the D gene is possibly TRBD1 (6 bases). CDR3 length equals 14 residues. V dropped 5 bases and J dropped 4 bases, with 11 bases sitting between them. Germline V lookup: CDR1 SGHVS, CDR2 FNYEAQ. CDR3 residues: CASSRTARNEKLFF. CDR3 sequence (DNA): TGTGCCAGCAGCCGGACAGCCCGTAATGAAAAACTGTTTTTT.

The chain combines TRBV7-8 with TRBJ2-7, with D uncertain. Trimming shortened V by 4 bases and J by 2 bases, and 9 bases separated the two germline ends. CDR3 length: 13 amino acids. From germline, CDR1 is SGHVS and CDR2 FQNEAQ. CDR3: CASSSDRPYEQYF. The CDR3 region has the DNA TGTGCCAGCAGCTCCGACCGGCCCTACGAGCAGTACTTC.

This chain links TRBV30 with TRBJ2-2, with D tentatively TRBD1 or TRBD2 (5 bases each). This CDR3 is 14 amino acids long. CDR1 and CDR2 from the germline V gene are GTSNPN and SVGIG (reference sequence). V shed 3 bases and J shed 5 bases, with 13 bases lying between them. The CDR3 sequence is CAWSLGVGTGELFF. DNA of the CDR3: TGTGCCTGGAGCCTGGGGGTTGGTACCGGGGAGCTGTTTTTT.

In the case of this clone: The missing conserved phenylalanine or tryptophan at the end of this CDR3 makes a read error likely. The V call is TRBV12-5, the J call TRBJ1-1; possible D gene TRBD1, 5 bases. Trimming removed 2 bases at V and 4 bases at J, with 14 bases between. This CDR3 spans 15 amino acids. The germline V gene has CDR1 LGHNT and CDR2 FRNRAP. The CDR3 nucleotides read TGTGCTAGTGGTTTGCAGCGGGACGGAGTCACTGAAGCTTTCTCT. Protein sequence: CASGLQRDGVTEAFS.